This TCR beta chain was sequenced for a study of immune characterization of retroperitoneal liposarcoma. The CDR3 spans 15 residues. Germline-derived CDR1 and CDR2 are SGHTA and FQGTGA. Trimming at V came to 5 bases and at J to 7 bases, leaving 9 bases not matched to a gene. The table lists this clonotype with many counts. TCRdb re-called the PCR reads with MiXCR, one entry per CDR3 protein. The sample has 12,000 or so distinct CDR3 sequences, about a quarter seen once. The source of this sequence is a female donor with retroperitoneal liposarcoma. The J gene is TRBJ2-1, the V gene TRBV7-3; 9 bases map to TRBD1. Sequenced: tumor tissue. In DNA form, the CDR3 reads TGTGCCAGCAGCCCCTGGGGGACAGGGTTAAATGAGCAGTTCTTC. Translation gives CASSPWGTGLNEQFF.